This T cell receptor (beta chain) was sequenced in a study of blood T cell repertoires in COVID-19 (TCRdb year 2020). About the full investigation: Samples from collaborators originated in the United States, Italy and Spain and spanned both the acute and convalescent phases of COVID-19. A freely available public database, intended as a resource for researchers studying the immune response to SARS-CoV-2, is where the repertoires were released. Samples were obtained from the ongoing ImmuneRACE study (first 160 participants) and from 1,000 to 1,500 subjects provided by 6 global collaborators. The material from the prospective study consisted of cDNA or gDNA derived from T cells, B-cell-depleted T cells, or PBMCs. Nearly every sample came with metadata listing a de-identified subject ID, COVID-19 status, age in years and sex. Where available, HLA class I and class II types were obtained from metadata supplied by the sample provider rather than from assay-based typing. Deeply sampled blood TCRbeta repertoires from subjects exposed to, actively infected with, or recovered from COVID-19 were included in the dataset. Points the paper makes about the study in general: How much clinical and demographic metadata was included differed by source and by participant, and the metadata was provided uncurated.

As regards this clone: Its recognized antigen is unknown. The record has no base qualities; no much larger clone is one base away.

In the prospective study, participants were roughly 18 to 89 years old, resided in 24 geographic areas of the United States, and were enrolled through a virtual design. To assign participants to cohorts, the prospective study relied on clinical history that participants themselves reported in a screening survey and a study questionnaire. Exposed participants had been in contact with someone with a PCR-confirmed or clinician-diagnosed COVID-19 case within 2 weeks of study entry. In the prospective study, whole blood, serum and a nasopharyngeal or oropharyngeal swab were collected from each participant by mobile phlebotomists. Participants in the prospective study had the option to provide additional blood draws and questionnaires over a 2-month period. Blood samples from the prospective study were shipped frozen or at room temperature prior to DNA extraction. V is pruned by 1 base and J by 4 bases, leaving 4 bases of the junction without a gene match. Spanning cysteine to phenylalanine, the CDR3 consists of 16 amino acids. Only the CDR3 part of the read is kept: 48 bases, read in frame from the first base. In the germline V gene, CDR1 corresponds to SGHTA and CDR2 to FQGNSA.

TCRbeta CDR3 regions were amplified from genomic DNA by means of the immunoSEQ Assay, a bias-controlled multiplex PCR. The study's own analysis went as follows. The number of nucleated cells in each sample was estimated from the amplification of reference gene primers within the assay. Sequence reads were collapsed and filtered to measure the absolute abundance of every unique TCRbeta CDR3 rearrangement. For each sample, productive Simpson clonality was calculated by taking the square root of Simpson's diversity index across productive rearrangements. TCRdb limited this immuneACCESS table to in-frame rearrangements with V and J called. A share of clones is missing; checked studies link under half to unresolved V genes, and the rest is unexplained. The V and J calls and the clone size are those of that table, but D and trimming were determined from the DNA. Counted in this sample were about 370,000 clones; roughly 90% of them appeared once. Around 0.94% of the sample belongs to the ten largest clones.

Sequenced: PBMCs or T cells enriched from blood (not recorded which). The receptor comes from a woman aged 40 to 50 who had been exposed to COVID-19. The sequence joins TRBV7-2 to TRBJ2-2; TRBD1 agrees with 9 junctional bases. The base sequence is TGTGCCAGCAGCTTAGTCGGGACAGGGACCACCGGGGAGCTGTTTTTT. It encodes CASSLVGTGTTGELFF.